A single sample is the source of the 23 T cell receptor beta chains below, sequenced in a study of CD8+ T cells in alopecia areata. Specified treatment: oral pan-JAK inhibitor, 5-10 mg twice daily. Extraction of RNA preceded its reverse transcription into cDNA, which served as the sequencing template. Method: immunoSEQ multiplex PCR; TCRdb's copy keeps in-frame clones and lacks some. There are about 190,000 clones in the sample; roughly 60% occur only once, and 1% lies in the top ten. The source was CD4+ T cells sorted from blood, collected at week 24, from a patient treated with tofacitinib. The origin of the receptors is a human donor with alopecia areata.

The chain employs TRBV11-1 and TRBJ1-2, with TRBD1 identical over 7 bases. This CDR3 comprises 15 residues. The V segment lost 3 bases and the J segment 4 bases; nucleotides outside the gene matches: 8. Germline assignment: CDR1 SGHAT and CDR2 FQDESV (reference sequence). CDR3 sequence: CASSFGQAPSYGYTF. CDR3 nucleotide sequence: TGTGCCAGCAGCTTCGGACAGGCTCCGTCCTATGGCTACACCTTC.

About this clone: One junction end disagrees with the germline gene, perhaps due to a read error. The chain employs TRBV6-6 and TRBJ2-7; D perhaps matches TRBD2 (6 bases). CDR3 length: 13 amino acids. The germline V gene has CDR1 MNHNY and CDR2 SVGAGI (reference sequence). The CDR3 region is CASSYSTKAGSDF. The CDR3 DNA reads TGTGCCAGCAGTTACTCAACGAAGGCCGGGAGTGACTTC.

This rearrangement joins TRBV30 to TRBJ1-6, with TRBD1 matching 7 bases. Germline-derived CDR1 and CDR2 are GTSNPN and SVGIG (reference sequence). CDR3 length: 14 amino acids. Germline trimming cut 2 bases from V and 11 bases from J; bases unmatched to any gene: 9. The CDR3 DNA follows: TGTGCCTGGAGTAGAGGACAGGTTTCGGCACCCCTCCACTTT. It encodes CAWSRGQVSAPLHF.

The chain couples TRBV30 to TRBJ1-1; D unclear. The CDR3 is made up of 13 amino acids. Trimming shortened V by 1 base and J by 2 bases, and 8 bases separated the two germline ends. Germline values: CDR1 GTSNPN, CDR2 SVGIG (reference sequence). The CDR3 reads CAWSGQVNTEAFF. The CDR3 coding sequence is TGTGCCTGGAGTGGACAAGTTAACACTGAAGCTTTCTTT.

This clone has just one count. The V call is TRBV11-2, the J call TRBJ2-7; 7 bases fit TRBD1. CDR1 SGHAT and CDR2 FQNNGV come from the germline V gene. CDR3 length: 15 residues. The V gene end was trimmed by 1 base and the J gene end by 3 bases; junction bases not matched to a gene: 6. In nucleotides, the CDR3 is TGTGCCAGCAGCTTAGGGACAGGACAATTCTACGAGCAGTACTTC. Translating gives CASSLGTGQFYEQYF.

The V gene is TRBV2, the J gene TRBJ2-3; D unclear. The CDR3 covers 11 residues. Deletions cut 6 bases from V and 9 bases from J, with 10 bases between. CDR1 and CDR2 from the germline V gene are SNHLY and FYNNEI. The CDR3 spells CASRVVDTQYF. The CDR3 DNA reads TGTGCCAGCAGAGTAGTGGACACGCAGTATTTT.

The chain is built from TRBV29-1 and TRBJ2-1, with D tentatively TRBD1 or TRBD2 (6 bases each). This CDR3 region has 15 residues. The ends were cut back, 7 bases at V and 3 bases at J, with 19 bases in the middle. Germline-derived CDR1 and CDR2 are SQVTM and ANQGSEA. The CDR3 protein is CSGDWGALDYNEQFF. CDR3 coding DNA: TGCAGCGGGGATTGGGGGGCGCTAGACTACAATGAGCAGTTCTTC.

The chain has TRBV6-1 and TRBJ1-6; no clear D gene. V was pared by 0 bases and J by 9 bases, with 15 bases between. The length of the CDR3 is 16 residues. Germline CDR1 reads MNHNS; CDR2 reads SASEGT. In DNA form, the CDR3 reads TGTGCCAGCAGTGAAGCAGCTTCAGAGGGCAGTTCACCCCTCCACTTT. As protein: CASSEAASEGSSPLHF.

A single count supports this clone. The V call is TRBV5-1, the J call TRBJ1-2; D gene unclear. The CDR3 spans 11 residues. Trimming took off 5 bases at V and 2 bases at J, with 4 bases between the two ends. The germline V gene has CDR1 SGHRS and CDR2 YFSETQ. CDR3 sequence (DNA): TGCGCCAGCAGGGAGAACTATGGCTACACCTTC. As protein: CASRENYGYTF.

This clone was found many times. This chain joins TRBV2 and TRBJ1-4; D remains ambiguous. Trimming removed 8 bases from V and 6 bases from J, with 19 bases in between. The CDR3 totals 15 residues. CDR1 and CDR2 from the germline V gene are SNHLY and FYNNEI. CDR3 nucleotide sequence: TGTGCCAGCCGCAGAACGGCGATGGTGGATGAAAAACTGTTTTTT. It specifies CASRRTAMVDEKLFF. The variable domain in full, with the rest retrieved from reference TRBV2 and TRBJ1-4, is EPEVTQTPSHQVTQMGQEVILRCVPISNHLYFYWYRQILGQKVEFLVSFYNNEISEKSEIFDDQFSVERPDGSNFTLKIRSTKLEDSAMYFCASRRTAMVDEKLFFGSGTQLSVL.

The chain employs TRBV7-2 and TRBJ1-6; D is unclear. The CDR3 is made up of 14 amino acids. From germline, CDR1 is SGHTA and CDR2 FQGNSA. With 2 bases removed from V and 13 bases from J, the gap between germline ends came to 15 bases. CDR3 sequence: CASSLPPFPTPLHF. The CDR3 DNA follows: TGTGCCAGCAGCTTACCGCCCTTCCCCACTCCCCTCCACTTT.

This CDR3 reads CASRGLTVRGTQYF. As DNA, the CDR3 is TGTGCCAGCCGGGGCTTGACTGTCCGGGGGACGCAGTATTTT. The gene calls are TRBV11-2 and TRBJ2-3, with a possible D match to TRBD2 (6 bases). V shed 8 bases and J shed 9 bases, with 21 bases lying between them. Germline V lookup: CDR1 SGHAT, CDR2 FQNNGV. The CDR3 runs 14 residues.

This chain connects TRBV5-1 to TRBJ1-6; TRBD1 might be the D (6 bases). The CDR3 contains 14 residues. The germline V gene has CDR1 SGHRS and CDR2 YFSETQ. V shed 0 bases and J shed 9 bases, with 10 bases lying between them. CDR3 sequence (DNA): TGCGCCAGCAGCTTGGGCCAGGGGAGTTCACCCCTCCACTTT. Its translation is CASSLGQGSSPLHF.

This chain uses TRBV29-1 with TRBJ2-1, with D hard to call. CDR1 is SQVTM and CDR2 is ANQGSEA in the germline V gene. The CDR3 consists of 14 residues. With 4 bases removed from V and 6 bases from J, the gap between germline ends came to 16 bases. CDR3 in amino acids: CSVGLTNPANEQFF. DNA for the CDR3: TGCAGCGTTGGTTTGACAAATCCCGCCAATGAGCAGTTCTTC.

Comment on this clone: Other DNA sequences in this sample translate to the same CDR3. The gene calls are TRBV4-3 and TRBJ1-1; 9 positions agree with TRBD1. V shed 3 bases, J shed 5 bases, and the junction held 1 base outside the gene matches. Germline CDR1 reads LGHNA; CDR2 reads YSLEER. This CDR3 contains 13 residues. The CDR3 is CASSQDRGTEAFF. CDR3 nucleotides: TGCGCCAGCAGCCAGGACAGGGGTACTGAAGCTTTCTTT.

This sequence joins TRBV20-1 and TRBJ2-1; D gene uncertain. This CDR3 comprises 11 residues. The V gene's germline CDR1 is DFQATT and CDR2 SNEGSKA (reference sequence). Between the trimmed V and J ends, which lost 3 bases and 8 bases, there was a span of 8 bases. CDR3 amino acids: CSASLTHEQFF. CDR3 in DNA: TGCAGTGCTAGCTTGACTCATGAGCAGTTCTTC.

Comment on this clone: A much larger clone lies one base from this, so it may be a read error. V and J are TRBV27 and TRBJ2-2; possibly TRBD1 for D (6 bases). Germline CDR1 and CDR2: MNHEY and SMNVEV (reference sequence). This CDR3 contains 13 residues. The V end was cut by 4 bases, the J end by 3 bases, with 6 bases between. The CDR3 protein is CASSYRDTGELFF. In DNA form, the CDR3 reads TGTGCCAGCAGTTACAGGGACACCGGGGAGCTGTTTTTT.

This clone was detected only once. CDR3 protein: CASSQDPGQGAANTGELFF. In DNA form, the CDR3 reads TGCGCCAGCAGCCAAGACCCCGGACAGGGGGCCGCGAACACCGGGGAGCTGTTTTTT. The chain is built from TRBV4-3 and TRBJ2-2; 11 bases agree with TRBD1. Germline CDR1 is LGHNA and CDR2 is YSLEER. The V and J ends lost 0 bases and 0 bases, in that order; junction bases with no gene match: 6. The CDR3 is 19 residues long.

This clone has only a few counts. The V and J genes are TRBV29-1 and TRBJ2-5; 7 nucleotides line up with TRBD2. With V trimmed by 4 bases and J by 4 bases, 6 bases remained unmatched. This CDR3 is 13 amino acids long. Per the germline V gene, CDR1 is SQVTM and CDR2 is ANQGSEA. The CDR3 is CSVGGGGGETQYF. Written as DNA, the CDR3 is TGCAGCGTTGGAGGCGGGGGTGGAGAGACCCAGTACTTC.

The chain recombines TRBV5-1 with TRBJ2-2; D assignment may be TRBD1 or TRBD2 (5 bases each). Germline loops: CDR1 SGHRS, CDR2 YFSETQ. V lost 0 bases, J lost 0 bases, and 9 bases lay in between. CDR3 length: 16 amino acids. The CDR3 DNA reads as TGCGCCAGCAGCTTGGACGGGACGGCGAACACCGGGGAGCTGTTTTTT. Translation: CASSLDGTANTGELFF.

The rearrangement links TRBV7-2 to TRBJ2-5; weak D call: TRBD1 (5 bases). The CDR3 extends over 13 amino acids. The germline gives CDR1 SGHTA, CDR2 FQGNSA. The V end lost 3 bases, the J end lost 9 bases, and 14 bases lay between the germline ends. The CDR3 here is CASSFPPTVAQYF. The CDR3 coding sequence is TGTGCCAGCAGCTTCCCTCCGACAGTTGCCCAGTACTTC.

Details on this clone: The same CDR3 is also encoded by other DNA sequences in this sample. The chain has TRBV29-1 and TRBJ1-2; D is uncertain. There are 10 residues in the CDR3. Trimming shortened V by 3 bases and J by 1 base, and 0 bases separated the two germline ends. Germline values: CDR1 SQVTM, CDR2 ANQGSEA. The CDR3 bases are TGCAGCGTTGATAACTATGGCTACACCTTC. Its protein product is CSVDNYGYTF.

There are a few counts of this clone. V usage is TRBV30 and J usage is TRBJ1-5, with D possibly TRBD1 on 6 matching bases. Trimming removed 2 bases from V and 2 bases from J, with 10 bases in between. The CDR3 consists of 14 residues. Per germline, CDR1 GTSNPN and CDR2 SVGIG (reference sequence). DNA for the CDR3: TGTGCCTGGAGTCTACCAGGGGGCAATCAGCCCCAGCATTTT. Its protein product is CAWSLPGGNQPQHF.